The T cell receptor beta chain under discussion was sequenced for a study of CD8 T cells in Susac syndrome. From blood CD8+ and CD4+ T cells, TCR beta sequences were generated. In the multiple sclerosis control group, patients were treatment-naive and had stable or active relapsing-remitting disease. RNA, at roughly 0.5 to 1 ug, was reverse transcribed with random hexamers. The amplification used immunoSEQ multiplex PCR on TCR beta CDR3; it spanned 54 Vbeta and 13 Jbeta. TCRdb fed the immunoSEQ multiplex PCR reads into MiXCR, producing one record per CDR3 protein. The sample has 400,000 or so distinct CDR3 sequences; more than 80% are singletons. The CDR3 spans 14 residues. The trim removed 2 bases at V and 7 bases at J, leaving 5 bases unmatched. Germline values: CDR1 MGHRA, CDR2 YSYEKL.

The sequence derives from a human donor with multiple sclerosis. The chain joins TRBV4-1 to TRBJ2-1, with 7 bases fitting TRBD2. The material sequenced was CD8+ T cells from PBMCs. The DNA for the CDR3 is TGCGCCAGCAGCCAACCGGGGGGACGTAATGAGCAGTTCTTC. Protein: CASSQPGGRNEQFF.